The rows below give T cell receptor beta chains drawn from one sample of a study of CD4 and CD8 cells across lung adenocarcinoma regions. TCRdb reprocessed the PCR reads via MiXCR and lists one record per CDR3 protein. This table holds about 12,000 distinct CDR3 sequences, less than 60% found once. The sample comprised CD8+ T cells from the margin of a lung tumor. These receptors all come from a female donor with lung adenocarcinoma. The CD4 and CD8 labels of this study may be unreliable. The CDR3 runs from the conserved cysteine through the conserved F or W. Fields, in order: clone size, D gene, J gene, V gene, CDR3 length, CDR3 DNA, CDR3 protein. The D gene is left open where the match is weak. Clone size, where shown, is once, few, many, or a class for clones that have expanded.

- | TRBD1 | TRBJ2-1 | TRBV6-1 | 17 | TGTGCCAGCAGAATTAGACAGGGGATATTGCGGGGAAATGAGCAGTTCTTC | CASRIRQGILRGNEQFF
- | - | TRBJ2-3 | TRBV10-1 | 17 | TGCGCCAGCAGTGATCCCTTGGGGGGAGAGGGCCCAGATACGCAGTATTTT | CASSDPLGGEGPDTQYF
few | TRBD2 | TRBJ2-1 | TRBV6-5 | 17 | TGTGCCAGCAGGGGTGGAGCGGGGGCCAACTCCTACAATGAGCAGTTCTTC | CASRGGAGANSYNEQFF
few | TRBD2 | TRBJ2-1 | TRBV10-1 | 12 | TGCGCCAGCAGTGGGACGGGAGGGCCCCAGTTCTTC | CASSGTGGPQFF
medium-sized | TRBD1 | TRBJ1-2 | TRBV6-1 | 15 | TGTGCCAGCAGCCCAAACCGGGACAGAAACTATGGCTACACCTTC | CASSPNRDRNYGYTF
- | - | TRBJ2-7 | TRBV10-3 | 14 | TGTGCCATCAACCAAGGGGGGGTCACCTACGAGCAGTACTTC | CAINQGGVTYEQYF
- | TRBD2 | TRBJ2-2 | TRBV6-5 | 16 | TGTGCCAGCAGTTACTCGACTTTTGGGGGGGCCGGGGAGCTGTTTTTT | CASSYSTFGGAGELFF
- | - | TRBJ2-3 | TRBV6-1 | 16 | TGTGCCAGCAGTCCTACGGGGCAGCGAGCCACAGACATGCAGTATTTT | CASSPTGQRATDMQYF
- | TRBD2 | TRBJ2-7 | TRBV6-1 | 16 | TGTGCCAGCAGTCCTAGCGGGCACCCAAACACAGAGACGCAGTACTTC | CASSPSGHPNTETQYF
- | TRBD2 | TRBJ2-5 | TRBV6-1 | 14 | TGTGCGGGCAGCGGGGCCGGGGACCAAGAGACCCAGTATTTC | CAGSGAGDQETQYF
- | TRBD2 | TRBJ2-3 | TRBV6-1 | 15 | TGTGCCAGCAGCCCCCAGCGGGGGGGCACAGATACGCAGTATTTT | CASSPQRGGTDTQYF
- | - | TRBJ2-5 | TRBV7-6 | 14 | TGTGCCAGCAGCCCAACGGAGATACAAGAGACCCAGTACTTC | CASSPTEIQETQYF
- | TRBD1 | TRBJ2-4 | TRBV14 | 17 | TGTGCCAGCAGCCAAGACGTAGGGACAGGGAGCAAAAACATTCAGTACTTC | CASSQDVGTGSKNIQYF
- | - | TRBJ2-4 | TRBV10-1 | 14 | TGCGCGGGCCTTGGGAGCCGTGACGGAGGGATTCAGTACTTC | CAGLGSRDGGIQYF
- | - | TRBJ1-1 | TRBV10-3 | 12 | TGTGCCATCAGTGAGACAGGCACTGAAGCTTCCTTC | CAISETGTEASF
few | TRBD2 | TRBJ2-1 | TRBV4-2 | 21 | TGTGCCAGCAGCCTAAATAGACCCGGGACTAGCGCGTTAAGCTCCTACAATGAGCAGTTCTTC | CASSLNRPGTSALSSYNEQFF
few | - | TRBJ2-5 | TRBV10-2 | 14 | TGCGCCAGCAGAAAGGGGACCCTGAAAGAGACCCAGTACTTC | CASRKGTLKETQYF
- | - | TRBJ2-5 | TRBV6-1 | 17 | TGTGCCAGCAGTGCGGGGCTGCCGGGCCGTGACCAAGAGTTCCAGTACTTC | CASSAGLPGRDQEFQYF